This TCR beta chain was observed in a study of regulatory dendritic cells for organ transplantation. This CDR3 contains 16 residues. V lost 5 bases and J lost 1; bases outside the gene matches: 11. Per germline, CDR1 SGHRS and CDR2 YFSETQ. TCRdb's table, derived via immunoSEQ multiplex PCR, lists solely in-frame clones and lacks some. The profile shows fewer than 40,000 clones, about 88% of them singletons. A remark on this clone: The antigen is unknown.

Broader study findings: Mature dendritic cells appeared to drive more memory CD8+ clonal expansion than regulatory ones.

The chain is built from TRBV5-1 and TRBJ1-1; TRBD1 matches 7 bases. The sequence came from a human donor in good health. Sequencing was carried out using naive CD4+ T cells from blood. Subset: CD45RA+ naive T cells. The CDR3 DNA sequence: TGCGCCAGCAGATTTACGCCAGGGGGGGCGAACACTGAAGCTTTCTTT. This encodes CASRFTPGGANTEAFF.